This TCR beta chain came from a study of T cells in Graves' hyperthyroidism and ophthalmopathy. The overall study: Peripheral blood sampling occurred at initial diagnosis, before any treatment. Findings and caveats of the study: The model made its ophthalmopathy prediction, and onset followed a median approximately six months later.

Turning to this clonotype: The target antigen is unknown.

Amplification of TCR beta CDR3 regions was performed using RNA transcripts as template. Carried out on the TCR CDR3, a first-round RT-PCR used the HTBI primer set. TCRdb itself ran the multiplex PCR reads through MiXCR, one entry per CDR3 protein. This table holds approximately 430,000 distinct CDR3 sequences, roughly 14% found once. Germline V CDR1 and CDR2: DFQATT, SNEGSKA (reference sequence). The CDR3 sequence is 10 residues long. Trimming shortened V by 5 bases and J by 3 bases, and 5 bases separated the two germline ends. The receptor was derived from a man aged 18 to 30 with Graves' ophthalmopathy. Sequencing input: blood. The V and J genes are TRBV20-1 and TRBJ2-7; no definite D call. This CDR3 reads CSALYYEQYF. The CDR3 DNA sequence: TGCAGTGCTCTTTACTACGAGCAGTACTTC.